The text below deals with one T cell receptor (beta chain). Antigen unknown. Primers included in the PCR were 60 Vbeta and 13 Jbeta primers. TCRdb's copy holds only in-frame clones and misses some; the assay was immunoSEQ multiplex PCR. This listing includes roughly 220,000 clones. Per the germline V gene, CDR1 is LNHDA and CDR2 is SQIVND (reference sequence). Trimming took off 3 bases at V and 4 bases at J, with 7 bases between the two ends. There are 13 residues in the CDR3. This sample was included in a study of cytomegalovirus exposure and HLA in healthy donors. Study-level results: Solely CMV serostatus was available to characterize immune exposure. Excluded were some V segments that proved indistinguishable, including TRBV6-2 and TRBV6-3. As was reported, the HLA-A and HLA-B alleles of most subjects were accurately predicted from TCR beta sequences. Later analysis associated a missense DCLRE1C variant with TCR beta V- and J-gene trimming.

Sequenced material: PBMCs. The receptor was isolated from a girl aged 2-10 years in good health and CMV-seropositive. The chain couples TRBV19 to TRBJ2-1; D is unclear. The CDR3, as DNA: TGTGCCAGTAGTATTGTAGAATACAATGAGCAGTTCTTC. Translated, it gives CASSIVEYNEQFF.